This T cell receptor beta chain was recorded in a study of type 1 and type 2 diabetes patients. Across the study: Magnetic bead positive selection isolated CD4+ or CD8+ T cells from PBMCs.

This CDR3 comprises 14 residues. V was cut by 4 bases and J by 2 bases, with 12 bases left in between. The germline V gene has CDR1 SEHNR and CDR2 FQNEAQ (reference sequence). Donors had no other autoimmune disease or infection in four weeks. The PCR template was genomic DNA. The TCR beta CDR3 region was amplified using 30 forward and 13 reverse primers. TCRdb independently ran MiXCR on the multiplex PCR reads; one entry per CDR3 protein. Of about 270,000 distinct CDR3 sequences in the sample, roughly 44% were seen once. This chain links TRBV7-9 with TRBJ2-7; a possible D gene is TRBD1 (6 bases). The sequencing sample was made of peripheral blood mononuclear cells (PBMCs). The source is a man between 18 and 29 years old with type 2 diabetes. Here the CDR3 reads CASSYPGHPYEQYF. The CDR3 nucleotides are TGTGCCAGCAGCTACCCGGGACATCCCTACGAGCAGTACTTC.